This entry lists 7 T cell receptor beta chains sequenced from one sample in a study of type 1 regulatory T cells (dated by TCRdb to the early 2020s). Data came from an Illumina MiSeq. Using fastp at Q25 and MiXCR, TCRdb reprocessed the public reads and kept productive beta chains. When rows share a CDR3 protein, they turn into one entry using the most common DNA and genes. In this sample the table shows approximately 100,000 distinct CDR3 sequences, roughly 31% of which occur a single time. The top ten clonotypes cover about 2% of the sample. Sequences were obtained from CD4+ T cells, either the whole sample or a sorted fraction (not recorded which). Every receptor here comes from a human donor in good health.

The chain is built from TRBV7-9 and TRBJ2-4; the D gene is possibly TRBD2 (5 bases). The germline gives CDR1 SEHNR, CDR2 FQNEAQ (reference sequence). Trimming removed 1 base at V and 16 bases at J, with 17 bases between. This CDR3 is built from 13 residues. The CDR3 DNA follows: TGTGCCAGCAGCTTAGACCTGAACCGAGGGCCTTACTTC. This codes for CASSLDLNRGPYF.

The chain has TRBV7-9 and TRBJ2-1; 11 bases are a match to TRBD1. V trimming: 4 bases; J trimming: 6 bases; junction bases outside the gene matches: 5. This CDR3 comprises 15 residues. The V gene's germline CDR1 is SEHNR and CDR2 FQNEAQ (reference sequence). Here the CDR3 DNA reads TGTGCCAGCAGCTCGGAGGGACAGGGGGTCAATGAGCAGTTCTTC. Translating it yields CASSSEGQGVNEQFF.

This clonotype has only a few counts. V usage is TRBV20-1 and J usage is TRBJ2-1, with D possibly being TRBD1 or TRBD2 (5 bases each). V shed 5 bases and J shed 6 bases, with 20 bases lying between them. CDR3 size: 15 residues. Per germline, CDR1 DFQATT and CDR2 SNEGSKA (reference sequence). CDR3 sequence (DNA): TGCAGTGCTGGGGGTAATGGGGCCGCTGGCAATGAGCAGTTCTTC. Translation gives CSAGGNGAAGNEQFF.

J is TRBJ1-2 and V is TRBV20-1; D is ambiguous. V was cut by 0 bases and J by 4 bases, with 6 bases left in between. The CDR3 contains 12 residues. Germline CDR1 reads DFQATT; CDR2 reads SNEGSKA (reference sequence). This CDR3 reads CSARDPSYGYTF. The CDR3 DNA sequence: TGCAGTGCTAGAGATCCCAGCTATGGCTACACCTTC.

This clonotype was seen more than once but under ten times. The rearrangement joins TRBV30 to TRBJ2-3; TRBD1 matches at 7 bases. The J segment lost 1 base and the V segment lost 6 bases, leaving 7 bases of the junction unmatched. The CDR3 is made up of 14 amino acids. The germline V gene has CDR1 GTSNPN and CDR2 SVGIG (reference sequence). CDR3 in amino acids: CACLDRDGTDTQYF. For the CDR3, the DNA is TGTGCCTGCCTTGACAGGGACGGCACAGATACGCAGTATTTT.

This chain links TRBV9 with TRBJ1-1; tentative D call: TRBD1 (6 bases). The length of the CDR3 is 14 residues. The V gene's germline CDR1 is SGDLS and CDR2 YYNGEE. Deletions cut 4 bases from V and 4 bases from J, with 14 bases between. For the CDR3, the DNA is TGTGCCAGCAGCACCACAGGGAGGTCCACTGAAGCTTTCTTT. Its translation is CASSTTGRSTEAFF.

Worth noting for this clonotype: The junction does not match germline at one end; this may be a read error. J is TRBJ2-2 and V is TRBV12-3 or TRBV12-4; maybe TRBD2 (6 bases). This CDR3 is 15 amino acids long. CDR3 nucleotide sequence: TGTGCCAGCAGGTCAACAGGTGTGAACACCGGGGAGGTGTTTTTT. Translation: CASRSTGVNTGEVFF.